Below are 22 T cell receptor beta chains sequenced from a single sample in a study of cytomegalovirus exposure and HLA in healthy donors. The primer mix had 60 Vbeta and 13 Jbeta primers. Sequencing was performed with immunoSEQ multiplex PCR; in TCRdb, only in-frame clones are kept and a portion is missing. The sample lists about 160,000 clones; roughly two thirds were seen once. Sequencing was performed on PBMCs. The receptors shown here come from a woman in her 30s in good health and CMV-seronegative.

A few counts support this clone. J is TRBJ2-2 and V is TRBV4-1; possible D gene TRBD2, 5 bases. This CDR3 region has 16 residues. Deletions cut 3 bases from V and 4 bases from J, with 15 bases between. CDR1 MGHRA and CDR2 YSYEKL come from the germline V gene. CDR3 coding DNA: TGCGCCAGCAGCCAGGGAGCGTCTAAGCTCACCGGGGAGCTGTTTTTT. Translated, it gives CASSQGASKLTGELFF.

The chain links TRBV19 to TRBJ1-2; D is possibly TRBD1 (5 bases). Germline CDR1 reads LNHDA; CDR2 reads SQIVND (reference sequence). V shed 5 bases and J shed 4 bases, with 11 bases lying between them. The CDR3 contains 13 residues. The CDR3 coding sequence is TGTGCCAGTAGTCCCCGGACAAGCTATGGCTACACCTTC. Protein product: CASSPRTSYGYTF. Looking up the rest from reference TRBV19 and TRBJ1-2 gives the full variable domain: DGGITQSPKYLFRKEGQNVTLSCEQNLNHDAMYWYRQDPGQGLRLIYYSQIVNDFQKGDIAEGYSVSREKKESFPLTVTSAQKNPTAFYLCASSPRTSYGYTFGSGTRLTVV.

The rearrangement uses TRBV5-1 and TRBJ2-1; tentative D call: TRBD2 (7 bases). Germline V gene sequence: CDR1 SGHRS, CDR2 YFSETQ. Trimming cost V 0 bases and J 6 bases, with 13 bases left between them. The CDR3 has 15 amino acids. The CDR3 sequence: CASSLGGGLLNEQFF. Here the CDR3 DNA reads TGCGCCAGCAGCTTGGGGGGGGGCCTCCTCAATGAGCAGTTCTTC. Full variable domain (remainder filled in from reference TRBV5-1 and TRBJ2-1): KAGVTQTPRYLIKTRGQQVTLSCSPISGHRSVSWYQQTPGQGLQFLFEYFSETQRNKGNFPGRFSGRQFSNSRSEMNVSTLELGDSALYLCASSLGGGLLNEQFFGPGTRLTVL.

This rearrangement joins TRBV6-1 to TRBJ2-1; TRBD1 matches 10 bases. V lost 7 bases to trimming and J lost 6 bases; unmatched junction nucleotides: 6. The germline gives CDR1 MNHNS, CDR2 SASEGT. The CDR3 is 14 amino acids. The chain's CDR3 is CASTGGQGFNEQFF. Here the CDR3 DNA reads TGTGCCAGCACAGGGGGACAGGGGTTCAATGAGCAGTTCTTC.

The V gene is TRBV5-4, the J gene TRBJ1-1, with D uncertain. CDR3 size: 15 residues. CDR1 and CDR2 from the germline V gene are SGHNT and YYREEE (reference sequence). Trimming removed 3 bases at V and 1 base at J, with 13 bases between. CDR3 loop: CASSYQTGGNTEAFF. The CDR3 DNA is TGTGCCAGCAGCTACCAGACGGGTGGGAACACTGAAGCTTTCTTT.

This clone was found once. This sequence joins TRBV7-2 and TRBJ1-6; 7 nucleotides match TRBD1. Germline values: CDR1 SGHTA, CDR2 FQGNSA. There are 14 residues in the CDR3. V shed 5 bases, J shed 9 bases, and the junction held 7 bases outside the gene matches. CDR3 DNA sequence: TGTGCCAGCAGCCCTGGACAGGTCCCTTCACCCCTCCACTTT. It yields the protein CASSPGQVPSPLHF.

The CDR3 protein is CASSVQGVEQFF. The CDR3 DNA is TGTGCCAGCAGCGTCCAGGGCGTTGAGCAGTTCTTC. The chain carries TRBV9 and TRBJ2-1; D is possibly TRBD1 (5 bases). CDR3 size: 12 residues. Trimming took 2 bases from V and 9 from J, leaving 9 bases between them. Germline V gene sequence: CDR1 SGDLS, CDR2 YYNGEE.

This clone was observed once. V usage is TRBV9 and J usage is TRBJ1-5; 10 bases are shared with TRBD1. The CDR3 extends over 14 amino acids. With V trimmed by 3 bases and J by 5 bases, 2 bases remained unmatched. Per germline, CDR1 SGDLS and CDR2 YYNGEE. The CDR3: CASSGDRGDQPQHF. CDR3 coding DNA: TGTGCCAGCAGCGGGGACAGGGGTGATCAGCCCCAGCATTTT.

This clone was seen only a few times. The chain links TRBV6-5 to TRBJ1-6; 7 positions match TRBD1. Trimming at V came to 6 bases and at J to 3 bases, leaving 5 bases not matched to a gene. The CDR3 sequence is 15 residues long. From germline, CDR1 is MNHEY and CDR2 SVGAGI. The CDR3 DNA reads TGTGCCAGCAGAGGGGGCCAGAACTATAATTCACCCCTCCACTTT. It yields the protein CASRGGQNYNSPLHF.

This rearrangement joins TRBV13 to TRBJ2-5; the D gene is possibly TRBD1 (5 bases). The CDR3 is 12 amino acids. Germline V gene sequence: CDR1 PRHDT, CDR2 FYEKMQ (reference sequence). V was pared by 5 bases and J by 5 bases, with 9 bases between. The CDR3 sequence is CASSKYRETQYF. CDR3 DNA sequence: TGTGCCAGCAGCAAATACAGGGAGACCCAGTACTTC.

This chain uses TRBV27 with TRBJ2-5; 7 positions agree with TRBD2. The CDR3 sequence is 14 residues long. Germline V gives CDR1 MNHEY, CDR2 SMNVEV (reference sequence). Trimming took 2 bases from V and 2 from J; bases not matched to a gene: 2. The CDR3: CASSLLGLQETQYF. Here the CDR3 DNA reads TGTGCCAGCAGTTTACTGGGACTACAAGAGACCCAGTACTTC.

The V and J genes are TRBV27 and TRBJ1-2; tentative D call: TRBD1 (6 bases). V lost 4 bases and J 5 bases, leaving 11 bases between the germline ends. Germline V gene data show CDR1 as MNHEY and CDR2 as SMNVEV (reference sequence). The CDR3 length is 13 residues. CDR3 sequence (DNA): TGTGCCAGCAGTTCAGGACAGACTTATGGCTACACCTTC. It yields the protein CASSSGQTYGYTF.

The CDR3 bases are TGCGCCAGCAGCCAAGACCCAGGTTCAGACGAGCAGTACTTC. The encoded protein is CASSQDPGSDEQYF. V is TRBV4-3 and J is TRBJ2-7; no reliable D call. The germline V gene has CDR1 LGHNA and CDR2 YSLEER. Trimming pared 0 bases from V and 5 bases from J, leaving 11 bases between. CDR3 length equals 14 residues.

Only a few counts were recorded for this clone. This CDR3 reads CASSPGTPYSNQPQHF. In DNA form, the CDR3 reads TGTGCCAGCAGCCCCGGGACACCTTATAGCAATCAGCCCCAGCATTTT. This sequence joins TRBV9 and TRBJ1-5, with D possibly TRBD1 on 6 matching bases. CDR3 length equals 16 residues. Germline lookup yields CDR1 SGDLS and CDR2 YYNGEE. Trimming pared 4 bases from V and 0 bases from J, leaving 14 bases between.

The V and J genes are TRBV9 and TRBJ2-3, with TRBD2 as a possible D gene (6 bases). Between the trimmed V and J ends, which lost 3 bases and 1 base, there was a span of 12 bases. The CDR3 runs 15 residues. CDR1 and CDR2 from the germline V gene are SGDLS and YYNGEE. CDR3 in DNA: TGTGCCAGCAGCGCTAGCGTAATGGGCACAGATACGCAGTATTTT. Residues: CASSASVMGTDTQYF. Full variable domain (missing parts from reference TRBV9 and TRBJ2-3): DSGVTQTPKHLITATGQRVTLRCSPRSGDLSVYWYQQSLDQGLQFLIQYYNGEERAKGNILERFSAQQFPDLHSELNLSSLELGDSALYFCASSASVMGTDTQYFGPGTRLTVL.

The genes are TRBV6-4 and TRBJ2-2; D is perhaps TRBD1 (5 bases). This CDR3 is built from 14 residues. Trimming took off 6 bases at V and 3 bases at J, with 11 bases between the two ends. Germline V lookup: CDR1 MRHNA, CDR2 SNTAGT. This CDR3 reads CASSPDSHTGELFF. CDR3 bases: TGTGCCAGCAGCCCTGACAGCCACACCGGGGAGCTGTTTTTT.

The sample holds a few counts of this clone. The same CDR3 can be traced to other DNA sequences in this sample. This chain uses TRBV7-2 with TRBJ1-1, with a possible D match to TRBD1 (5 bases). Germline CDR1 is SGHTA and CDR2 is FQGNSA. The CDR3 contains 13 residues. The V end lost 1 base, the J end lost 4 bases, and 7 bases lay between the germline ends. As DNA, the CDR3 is TGTGCCAGCAGCTTAGGGGGCGCCACTGAAGCTTTCTTT. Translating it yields CASSLGGATEAFF.

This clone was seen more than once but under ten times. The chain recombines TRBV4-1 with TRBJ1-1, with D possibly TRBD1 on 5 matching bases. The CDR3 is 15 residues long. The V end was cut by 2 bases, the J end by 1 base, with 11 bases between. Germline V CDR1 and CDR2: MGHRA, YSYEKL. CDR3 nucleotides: TGCGCCAGCAGCCAAACCGGACATTGGAACACTGAAGCTTTCTTT. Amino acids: CASSQTGHWNTEAFF.

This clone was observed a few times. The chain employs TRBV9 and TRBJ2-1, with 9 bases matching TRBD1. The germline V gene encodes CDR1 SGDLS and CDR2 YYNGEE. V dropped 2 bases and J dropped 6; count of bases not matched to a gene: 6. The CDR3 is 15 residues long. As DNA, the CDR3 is TGTGCCAGCAGCGTTTGGACAGGGGATACCAATGAGCAGTTCTTC. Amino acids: CASSVWTGDTNEQFF.

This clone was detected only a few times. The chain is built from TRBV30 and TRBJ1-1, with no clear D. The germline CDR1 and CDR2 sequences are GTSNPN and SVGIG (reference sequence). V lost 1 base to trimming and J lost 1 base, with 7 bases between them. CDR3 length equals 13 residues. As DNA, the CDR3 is TGTGCCTGGAGTGGACACCGGAACACTGAAGCTTTCTTT. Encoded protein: CAWSGHRNTEAFF.

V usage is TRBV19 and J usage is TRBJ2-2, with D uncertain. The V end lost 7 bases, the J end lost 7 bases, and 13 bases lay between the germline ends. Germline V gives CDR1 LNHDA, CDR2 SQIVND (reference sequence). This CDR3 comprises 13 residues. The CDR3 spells CASIGVAHGELFF. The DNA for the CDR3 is TGTGCCAGTATCGGAGTAGCTCACGGGGAGCTGTTTTTT.

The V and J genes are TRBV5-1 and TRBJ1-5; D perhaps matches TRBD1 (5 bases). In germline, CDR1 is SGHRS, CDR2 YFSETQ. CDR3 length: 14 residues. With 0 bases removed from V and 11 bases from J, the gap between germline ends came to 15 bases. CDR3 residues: CASSLGRGSEAQHF. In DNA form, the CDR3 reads TGCGCCAGCAGCTTGGGGAGGGGCAGTGAGGCCCAGCATTTT. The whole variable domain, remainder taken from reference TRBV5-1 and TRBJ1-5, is KAGVTQTPRYLIKTRGQQVTLSCSPISGHRSVSWYQQTPGQGLQFLFEYFSETQRNKGNFPGRFSGRQFSNSRSEMNVSTLELGDSALYLCASSLGRGSEAQHFGDGTRLSIL.